The 30 T cell receptor beta chains below come from one sample, sequenced in a study of OX40 agonist ivuxolimab in advanced cancers. Using immunoSEQ multiplex PCR, the repertoire was profiled, and TCRdb retains in-frame clones only, with some absent. The sample consists of around 46,000 clones, about 80% of them appearing once. This specimen consisted of CD4+ or CD8+ T cells sorted from blood, obtained in a trial of the OX40 agonist ivuxolimab. The receptors were gathered from an adult with an advanced solid tumor such as melanoma, head and neck, liver or kidney cancer.

CDR3 in DNA: TGTGCCAGTAGTCCGCGGACGGGAGGGCCGAACACCGGGGAGCTGTTTTTT. This encodes CASSPRTGGPNTGELFF. The chain is built from TRBV19 and TRBJ2-2; 8 bases agree with TRBD2. Trimming cost V 5 bases and J 0 bases; bases outside gene matches: 8. The germline V gene encodes CDR1 LNHDA and CDR2 SQIVND (reference sequence). The CDR3 totals 17 residues.

The chain couples TRBV5-1 to TRBJ1-1; TRBD1 might be the D (5 bases). The CDR3 has 15 amino acids. Trimming left V 4 bases short and J 3 bases short, with 16 bases between. CDR1 is SGHRS, CDR2 YFSETQ, per germline. CDR3: CASSPREGEDTEAFF. CDR3 nucleotides: TGCGCCAGCAGCCCCAGGGAAGGGGAAGACACTGAAGCTTTCTTT.

The V and J genes are TRBV13 and TRBJ1-2; 12 bases agree with TRBD1. The germline gives CDR1 PRHDT, CDR2 FYEKMQ (reference sequence). The CDR3 extends over 17 amino acids. Trimming at V came to 3 bases and at J to 8 bases, leaving 13 bases not matched to a gene. CDR3 protein: CASSFAGTGGQGGGYTF. CDR3 sequence (DNA): TGTGCCAGCAGCTTTGCCGGGACAGGGGGCCAAGGAGGAGGCTACACCTTC.

The chain is built from TRBV4-3 and TRBJ2-7, with 7 bases fitting TRBD2. V dropped 1 base and J dropped 1; count of bases not matched to a gene: 10. The CDR3 extends over 17 amino acids. CDR1 LGHNA and CDR2 YSLEER come from the germline V gene. This chain's CDR3 is CASSQGRPSGLSYEQYF. CDR3 coding DNA: TGCGCCAGCAGCCAAGGTCGGCCTAGCGGACTTTCCTACGAGCAGTACTTC.

The genes are TRBV15 and TRBJ2-5; 7 bases match TRBD2. Trimming removed 7 bases from V and 5 bases from J; junction bases left unmatched: 13. This CDR3 comprises 15 residues. Germline lookup yields CDR1 LNHNV and CDR2 YYDKDF (reference sequence). The CDR3 region is CATTSYGGRAETQYF. In DNA form, the CDR3 reads TGTGCCACCACCTCCTATGGGGGGAGGGCGGAGACCCAGTACTTC.

For the CDR3, the DNA is TGTGCCAGTAGTAGATCAAGGGTTGCAGATACGCAGTATTTT. Its protein is CASSRSRVADTQYF. The rearrangement joins TRBV19 to TRBJ2-3; D is ambiguous. The CDR3 has 14 residues. V lost 4 bases and J lost 4, with 12 bases in between. In germline, CDR1 is LNHDA, CDR2 SQIVND (reference sequence).

The V call is TRBV19, the J call TRBJ2-3; the D gene could be TRBD1 or TRBD2 (6 bases each). Deletions cut 0 bases from V and 4 bases from J, with 14 bases between. The germline gives CDR1 LNHDA, CDR2 SQIVND (reference sequence). The CDR3 has 16 residues. CDR3 bases: TGTGCCAGTAGTATAGATCTAGTGGGGGGCCCAGATACGCAGTATTTT. As protein: CASSIDLVGGPDTQYF.

This clone was seen only once. The chain uses TRBV27 and TRBJ2-2, with TRBD1 identical over 7 bases. Per germline, CDR1 MNHEY and CDR2 SMNVEV (reference sequence). CDR3 length: 13 residues. J lost 6 bases, V lost 5 bases, and 3 bases had no gene match. This chain's CDR3 is CASSAGGPGELFF. For the CDR3, the DNA is TGTGCCAGCAGTGCAGGGGGTCCCGGGGAGCTGTTTTTT.

The J gene is TRBJ2-3, the V gene TRBV7-6, with 7 nucleotides matching TRBD1. The CDR3 length is 17 residues. Germline lookup yields CDR1 SGHVS and CDR2 FNYEAQ. J was trimmed by 2 bases and V by 2 bases; bases with no gene match: 10. The CDR3 DNA reads TGTGCCAGCAGCTTATTGATCCGGGACAGAAACACAGATACGCAGTATTTT. Residues: CASSLLIRDRNTDTQYF.

The rearrangement joins TRBV7-2 to TRBJ2-3; D not certain. The CDR3 extends over 13 amino acids. V lost 3 bases, J lost 5 bases, and 9 bases lay in between. The V gene's germline CDR1 is SGHTA and CDR2 FQGNSA. The CDR3 DNA follows: TGTGCCAGCAGCTTTGACTTTAAAGATACGCAGTATTTT. Protein product: CASSFDFKDTQYF.

This clone was recorded once. V is TRBV4-2 and J is TRBJ2-7; D may be TRBD2 (5 bases). The CDR3 loop spans 12 amino acids. The V gene lost 2 bases and the J gene lost 4 bases, with 6 bases spanning the gap. Germline-derived CDR1 and CDR2 are LGHNA and YNFKEQ. The CDR3 loop is CASSQRGYEQYF. The CDR3, as DNA: TGTGCCAGCAGCCAACGGGGTTACGAGCAGTACTTC.

This clone occurred a few times. The V gene is TRBV27, the J gene TRBJ2-5, with D perhaps matching TRBD2 (6 bases). The germline V gene has CDR1 MNHEY and CDR2 SMNVEV (reference sequence). Trimming took 6 bases from V and 2 from J, leaving 13 bases between them. This CDR3 comprises 14 residues. CDR3: CASSTSGLQETQYF. The CDR3 DNA reads TGTGCCAGCAGCACCTCGGGACTGCAAGAGACCCAGTACTTC.

The V gene is TRBV7-6, the J gene TRBJ2-5, with D possibly matching TRBD2 (7 bases). V lost 1 base and J lost 4, with 16 bases in between. The germline V gene has CDR1 SGHVS and CDR2 FNYEAQ. CDR3 length: 16 amino acids. The CDR3 here is CASSLEVGGPRETQYF. The CDR3 nucleotides are TGTGCCAGCAGCTTAGAAGTGGGGGGGCCCCGAGAGACCCAGTACTTC. The whole variable domain, remainder taken from reference TRBV7-6 and TRBJ2-5, is GAGVSQSPRYKVTKRGQDVALRCDPISGHVSLYWYRQALGQGPEFLTYFNYEAQQDKSGLPNDRFSAERPEGSISTLTIQRTEQRDSAMYRCASSLEVGGPRETQYFGPGTRLLVL.

With regard to this clone: This CDR3 is also generated by other DNA sequences in the sample. The rearrangement joins TRBV6-1 to TRBJ1-2, with TRBD1 matching over 8 bases. Germline CDR1 MNHNS, CDR2 SASEGT. CDR3 length: 15 amino acids. V gave up 6 bases and J gave up 0 bases; unmatched junction bases: 6. DNA of the CDR3: TGTGCCAGCAGACCCGGACAGGGACCTAACTATGGCTACACCTTC. Amino acids: CASRPGQGPNYGYTF.

The chain couples TRBV28 to TRBJ2-6; D may be TRBD1 (6 bases). CDR3 length equals 15 residues. V was clipped by 2 bases and J by 1 base, with 6 bases between them. Germline V gene data show CDR1 as MDHEN and CDR2 as SYDVKM. The CDR3 coding sequence is TGTGCCAGCAGTTTAAGGGGGTCTGGGGCCAACGTCCTGACTTTC. Its translation: CASSLRGSGANVLTF.

The rearrangement uses TRBV2 and TRBJ1-2, with 9 bases matching TRBD1. Germline CDR1 SNHLY, CDR2 FYNNEI. Losses at the gene ends were 9 bases for V and 3 bases for J; bases not matched to a gene: 5. The CDR3 consists of 13 residues. CDR3 amino acids: CARGTGKDYGYTF. The CDR3, as DNA: TGTGCCAGAGGGACAGGGAAGGACTATGGCTACACCTTC.

The V gene is TRBV7-2, the J gene TRBJ2-3, with 8 bases identical to TRBD1. The CDR3 spans 15 residues. Germline lookup yields CDR1 SGHTA and CDR2 FQGNSA. Trimming took 5 bases from V and 5 from J; bases not matched to a gene: 9. As DNA, the CDR3 is TGTGCCAGCAGCCCCTTGACAGGGGTAGGAGATACGCAGTATTTT. Protein: CASSPLTGVGDTQYF.

The chain couples TRBV27 to TRBJ2-7; 7 nucleotides line up with TRBD2. The length of the CDR3 is 14 residues. J lost 3 bases, V lost 0 bases, and 2 bases had no gene match. Germline V gene sequence: CDR1 MNHEY, CDR2 SMNVEV (reference sequence). The CDR3 DNA is TGTGCCAGCAGTTTATCGTGGGGGGGCTACGAGCAGTACTTC. Translated: CASSLSWGGYEQYF.

The genes are TRBV4-1 and TRBJ2-5; tentative D call: TRBD2 (6 bases). Germline lookup yields CDR1 MGHRA and CDR2 YSYEKL. Trimming took off 3 bases at V and 4 bases at J, with 15 bases between the two ends. The CDR3 is 15 residues long. The CDR3 DNA reads as TGCGCCAGCAGCCATGAACCGGGGGTCACAGAGACCCAGTACTTC. As protein: CASSHEPGVTETQYF.

The J gene is TRBJ2-3, the V gene TRBV28, with TRBD2 as a possible D gene (6 bases). CDR3 length equals 17 residues. The V end was cut by 5 bases, the J end by 1 base, with 19 bases between. Germline CDR1 is MDHEN and CDR2 is SYDVKM. DNA for the CDR3: TGTGCCAGCAGTCGCCCCATGGGGGGATTGGGCACAGATACGCAGTATTTT. Residues: CASSRPMGGLGTDTQYF.

The V gene is TRBV4-1, the J gene TRBJ2-7; tentatively, D is TRBD1 (7 bases). CDR3 size: 15 residues. Trimming cost V 1 base and J 2 bases, with 12 bases left between them. In germline, CDR1 is MGHRA, CDR2 YSYEKL. This CDR3 is CASSQGRDSTYEQYF. CDR3 DNA: TGCGCCAGCAGCCAAGGGAGGGACAGTACCTACGAGCAGTACTTC.

V usage is TRBV6-5 and J usage is TRBJ1-5; D is perhaps TRBD1 (5 bases). There are 14 residues in the CDR3. Trimming cost V 4 bases and J 4 bases, with 11 bases left between them. Germline V CDR1 and CDR2: MNHEY, SVGAGI. The CDR3 sequence is CASSSEGINQPQHF. CDR3 sequence (DNA): TGTGCCAGCAGTTCGGAGGGGATAAATCAGCCCCAGCATTTT.

The rearrangement joins TRBV5-6 to TRBJ2-6; D call uncertain. The V gene lost 1 base and the J gene lost 9 bases, with 5 bases spanning the gap. The CDR3 is 12 residues long. The germline V gene has CDR1 SGHDT and CDR2 YYEEEE. The CDR3 DNA is TGTGCCAGCAGCTTGATTGTCAACGTCCTGACTTTC. Translating it yields CASSLIVNVLTF.

The chain joins TRBV11-3 to TRBJ2-3; 9 bases line up with TRBD1. Germline CDR1 SGHNT, CDR2 YENEEA. V lost 5 bases, J lost 2 bases, and 5 bases stayed unmatched. This CDR3 comprises 15 residues. The CDR3 region has the DNA TGTGCCAGCAGCGCCCGGGACAGGGACACAGATACGCAGTATTTT. It is translated as CASSARDRDTDTQYF.

The V gene is TRBV2, the J gene TRBJ2-7; D ambiguous. Germline V gene lookup returns CDR1 SNHLY and CDR2 FYNNEI. Trimming stripped 8 bases from V and 2 bases from J, with 7 bases between. The CDR3 contains 11 residues. The CDR3 DNA follows: TGTGCCAGCCTTCTTACCTACGAGCAGTACTTC. Its translation: CASLLTYEQYF.

DNA of the CDR3: TGTGCCAGCAGCTCCGGGGACACTGAAGCTTTCTTT. Its protein product is CASSSGDTEAFF. This rearrangement joins TRBV5-6 to TRBJ1-1; D gene ambiguous. CDR1 and CDR2 from the germline V gene are SGHDT and YYEEEE. This CDR3 spans 12 amino acids. V gave up 3 bases and J gave up 3 bases, with 6 bases separating them.

The chain couples TRBV9 to TRBJ2-1; D gene ambiguous. Trimming pared 1 base from V and 2 bases from J, leaving 10 bases between. The CDR3 loop spans 15 amino acids. Germline-derived CDR1 and CDR2 are SGDLS and YYNGEE. CDR3 nucleotides: TGTGCCAGCAGCGTATTTGGGGAAACCTACAATGAGCAGTTCTTC. This sequence encodes CASSVFGETYNEQFF.

The chain has TRBV5-1 and TRBJ2-7, with D possibly TRBD2 on 5 matching bases. The V and J ends lost 2 bases and 1 base respectively, with 19 bases between them. CDR1 and CDR2 from the germline V gene are SGHRS and YFSETQ. The CDR3 has 17 residues. CDR3 in DNA: TGCGCCAGCAGCTTATACAGCGACGGGGTTGGGTCCTACGAGCAGTACTTC. Translating it yields CASSLYSDGVGSYEQYF.

This clone has just one count. V is TRBV6-6 and J is TRBJ1-5, with TRBD1 matching 7 bases. J lost 6 bases, V lost 2 bases, and 7 bases had no gene match. This CDR3 has 15 residues. Germline V CDR1 and CDR2: MNHNY, SVGAGI (reference sequence). CDR3 nucleotides: TGTGCCAGCAGTTACACTCAGGGGGGACGTCAGCCCCAGCATTTT. Its translation: CASSYTQGGRQPQHF.

The chain is built from TRBV7-6 and TRBJ2-7, with a tentative D call TRBD2 (7 bases). Germline CDR1 is SGHVS and CDR2 is FNYEAQ. The CDR3 is made up of 16 amino acids. Between the trimmed V and J ends, which lost 5 bases and 1 base, there was a span of 18 bases. The chain's CDR3 is CASSLPLGGVSYEQYF. In DNA, the CDR3 is TGTGCCAGCAGCCTACCTCTAGGGGGGGTGTCCTACGAGCAGTACTTC.